A single sample gave rise to the 7 T cell receptor beta chains below, sequenced in a study of blood T cell repertoires in COVID-19. Libraries were prepared by immunoSEQ multiplex PCR; TCRdb keeps only in-frame clonotypes and omits some of them. Among about 110,000 clones listed, around 78% were seen once. Sequenced sample: peripheral blood. These receptors were collected from a man older than 75 with COVID-19, enrolled during active disease.

This rearrangement joins TRBV5-5 to TRBJ2-7, with 8 bases lining up with TRBD2. After removal of 0 bases from V and 3 bases from J, the junction contained 8 bases not matched to a gene. CDR3 size: 16 residues. Germline V gene sequence: CDR1 SGHKS, CDR2 YYEKEE (reference sequence). The CDR3, as DNA: TGTGCCAGCAGCTTGGGGGGGGCTAGCGGGCACTACGAGCAGTACTTC. Amino acid sequence: CASSLGGASGHYEQYF. Using reference TRBV5-5 and TRBJ2-7 for the parts outside the CDR3, the full variable domain is DAGVTQSPTHLIKTRGQQVTLRCSPISGHKSVSWYQQVLGQGPQFIFQYYEKEERGRGNFPDRFSARQFPNYSSELNVNALLLGDSALYLCASSLGGASGHYEQYFGPGTRLTVT.

This chain joins TRBV28 and TRBJ1-5; 8 bases are a match to TRBD1. Trimming at V came to 8 bases and at J to 0 bases, leaving 15 bases not matched to a gene. The CDR3 length is 18 residues. From germline, CDR1 is MDHEN and CDR2 SYDVKM. The CDR3 bases are TGTGCCAGCCTCCGGGACAGGAAGGCACATTATAGCAATCAGCCCCAGCATTTT. It specifies CASLRDRKAHYSNQPQHF. Based on the CDR3 plus reference TRBV28 and TRBJ1-5, the full variable domain is DVKVTQSSRYLVKRTGEKVFLECVQDMDHENMFWYRQDPGLGLRLIYFSYDVKMKEKGDIPEGYSVSREKKERFSLILESASTNQTSMYLCASLRDRKAHYSNQPQHFGDGTRLSIL.

About this clone itself: An end of the junction differs from the germline gene, which may be a read error. This sequence joins TRBV27 and TRBJ2-7; 7 nucleotides agree with TRBD1. This CDR3 is built from 13 residues. The V gene's germline CDR1 is MNHEY and CDR2 SMNVEV (reference sequence). The chain's CDR3 is CASSSGQDLIRNF. The CDR3 DNA is TGTGCCAGTAGCTCCGGACAGGACCTAATCAGGAACTTC.

The chain uses TRBV15 and TRBJ1-5; D not certain. The V and J ends lost 1 base and 7 bases respectively, with 11 bases between them. Germline CDR1 LNHNV, CDR2 YYDKDF (reference sequence). The CDR3 loop spans 14 amino acids. The CDR3 protein is CATSRGADGQPQHF. The CDR3, as DNA: TGTGCCACCAGCAGAGGGGCAGATGGACAGCCCCAGCATTTT.

The rearrangement uses TRBV4-1 and TRBJ2-7, with TRBD2 matching 8 bases. This CDR3 spans 12 amino acids. Germline values: CDR1 MGHRA, CDR2 YSYEKL. V gave up 3 bases and J gave up 12 bases; unmatched junction bases: 7. The CDR3 sequence: CASSQGGLVLYF. The CDR3 DNA sequence: TGCGCCAGCAGCCAGGGGGGACTAGTACTGTACTTC.

The rearrangement links TRBV12-3 or TRBV12-4 to TRBJ1-5, with a tentative D call TRBD1 (5 bases). The CDR3 spans 11 residues. V was pared by 7 bases and J by 11 bases, with 12 bases between. The chain's CDR3 is CASNGGGAQHF. DNA for the CDR3: TGTGCCAGCAATGGCGGGGGGGCCCAGCATTTT.

The chain links TRBV6-2 or TRBV6-3 to TRBJ2-3, with 7 bases fitting TRBD2. The CDR3 contains 15 residues. V lost 1 base and J lost 1; bases outside the gene matches: 2. CDR1 and CDR2 (germline): MNHEY, SVGEGT. The CDR3 nucleotides read TGTGCCAGCAGTTACTTGGCGGGAGGCACAGATACGCAGTATTTT. Translation gives CASSYLAGGTDTQYF.